These 8 T cell receptor beta chains share one sample of origin, sequenced in a study of shared clonotypes between healthy human individuals (TCRdb year 2020). The library came from the immunoSEQ multiplex PCR assay. TCRdb holds this immuneACCESS table with in-frame rearrangements only. Some clones are missing; in checked studies, unresolved V genes explain under half, and the rest has no known cause. Within this sample are about 330,000 clones, with approximately 79% of them counted one time only. The ten biggest clones cover 10% of the sample. Sequencing was done on a sample of memory CD4+ T cells sorted from blood. Explained via the paper, the cell subset or site label denotes: CD45RA-negative fraction. These receptors all come from a young man in good health.

V usage is TRBV9 and J usage is TRBJ2-7; TRBD1 matches at 12 bases. This CDR3 is built from 17 residues. The V segment lost 3 bases and the J segment 4 bases; nucleotides outside the gene matches: 11. CDR1 is SGDLS and CDR2 is YYNGEE in the germline V gene. The CDR3 loop is CASSAGQGANKVYEQYF. As DNA, the CDR3 is TGTGCCAGCAGCGCGGGACAGGGGGCTAACAAAGTGTACGAGCAGTACTTC.

This chain uses TRBV18 with TRBJ2-7; no reliable D call. The CDR3 contains 12 residues. The V gene lost 1 base and the J gene lost 3 bases, with 4 bases spanning the gap. Germline V gene data show CDR1 as KGHSH and CDR2 as LQKENI. CDR3 coding DNA: TGTGCCAGCTCACCACTGGGCTACGAGCAGTACTTC. Its translation is CASSPLGYEQYF. The complete variable domain, with remaining parts taken from reference TRBV18 and TRBJ2-7, reads NAGVMQNPRHLVRRRGQEARLRCSPMKGHSHVYWYRQLPEEGLKFMVYLQKENIIDESGMPKERFSAEFPKEGPSILRIQQVVRGDSAAYFCASSPLGYEQYFGPGTRLTVT.

This clone occurred a few times. The rearrangement links TRBV9 to TRBJ1-1; D not certain. Trimming took 1 base from V and 5 from J, leaving 12 bases between them. This CDR3 contains 14 residues. Germline V gives CDR1 SGDLS, CDR2 YYNGEE. CDR3 coding DNA: TGTGCCAGCAGCGTACTCCCCCGGGTTACTGAAGCTTTCTTT. The encoded protein is CASSVLPRVTEAFF.

This clone was seen a single time. This chain joins TRBV6-5 and TRBJ1-2; a possible D gene is TRBD1 (5 bases). V lost 4 bases and J lost 7, with 10 bases in between. CDR3 length: 12 amino acids. Germline V CDR1 and CDR2: MNHEY, SVGAGI. CDR3 DNA: TGTGCCAGCAGTTGGGGGGGTTCTGGCTACACCTTC. It specifies CASSWGGSGYTF.

The V call is TRBV28, the J call TRBJ2-7; D gene unclear. Trimming took off 2 bases at V and 0 bases at J, with 5 bases between the two ends. The CDR3 runs 13 residues. Germline V gene sequence: CDR1 MDHEN, CDR2 SYDVKM. CDR3 nucleotides: TGTGCCAGCAGTTTAGACGGCTCCTACGAGCAGTACTTC. Its protein is CASSLDGSYEQYF.

This chain connects TRBV5-1 to TRBJ2-1, with D perhaps matching TRBD2 (6 bases). The CDR3 totals 13 residues. The germline gives CDR1 SGHRS, CDR2 YFSETQ. V lost 7 bases, J lost 4 bases, and 12 bases lay in between. Here the CDR3 reads CASGLGGYNEQFF. In nucleotides, the CDR3 is TGCGCCAGCGGCCTCGGGGGTTACAATGAGCAGTTCTTC. Drawing the rest from reference TRBV5-1 and TRBJ2-1, the complete variable domain is KAGVTQTPRYLIKTRGQQVTLSCSPISGHRSVSWYQQTPGQGLQFLFEYFSETQRNKGNFPGRFSGRQFSNSRSEMNVSTLELGDSALYLCASGLGGYNEQFFGPGTRLTVL.

About this clone: Other nucleotide sequences in the sample specify the same CDR3. The J gene is TRBJ2-3, the V gene TRBV11-2; perhaps TRBD2 as D (5 bases). CDR1 and CDR2 (germline): SGHAT, FQNNGV. Trimming cost V 2 bases and J 0 bases, with 9 bases left between them. CDR3 size: 15 residues. CDR3: CASSLRGSSTDTQYF. The CDR3 DNA is TGTGCCAGCAGCTTACGGGGATCCAGCACAGATACGCAGTATTTT. Full variable domain (remainder filled in from reference TRBV11-2 and TRBJ2-3): EAGVAQSPRYKIIEKRQSVAFWCNPISGHATLYWYQQILGQGPKLLIQFQNNGVVDDSQLPKDRFSAERLKGVDSTLKIQPAKLEDSAVYLCASSLRGSSTDTQYFGPGTRLTVL.

The chain combines TRBV28 with TRBJ2-1; perhaps TRBD2 as D (6 bases). CDR3 length: 15 amino acids. CDR1 is MDHEN and CDR2 is SYDVKM in the germline V gene. V dropped 2 bases and J dropped 0 bases, with 8 bases sitting between them. The chain's CDR3 is CASSLPGDSYNEQFF. CDR3 sequence (DNA): TGTGCCAGCAGTTTACCGGGGGACTCCTACAATGAGCAGTTCTTC.